What follows is one T cell receptor (beta chain) and its context. The antigen is unknown. Produced via immunoSEQ multiplex PCR; TCRdb's table is partial and in-frame only. The profile shows some 46,000 clones, about 92% of them singletons. Time point in this sample: week 35, safety follow-up. Vaccination comprised doses that each held 300 ug of mutant IDH1 20-mer peptide, plus topical imiquimod. The data are from a study of a mutant IDH1 vaccine in newly diagnosed glioma. Study details: Earlier care involved radiotherapy, temozolomide, or both, and the majority received both.

This CDR3 spans 16 amino acids. Deletions cut 5 bases from V and 7 bases from J, with 22 bases between. The V gene's germline CDR1 is SGHRS and CDR2 YFSETQ. The rearrangement uses TRBV5-1 and TRBJ1-5; D is uncertain. Sequenced material: PBMCs, taken from a glioma patient whose treatment included an IDH1 peptide vaccine. The TCR comes from a man aged 50 to 59 with glioma. CDR3 residues: CASSSGDWTGEQPQHF. In DNA form, the CDR3 reads TGCGCCAGCAGTTCGGGCGATTGGACGGGAGAACAGCCCCAGCATTTT.